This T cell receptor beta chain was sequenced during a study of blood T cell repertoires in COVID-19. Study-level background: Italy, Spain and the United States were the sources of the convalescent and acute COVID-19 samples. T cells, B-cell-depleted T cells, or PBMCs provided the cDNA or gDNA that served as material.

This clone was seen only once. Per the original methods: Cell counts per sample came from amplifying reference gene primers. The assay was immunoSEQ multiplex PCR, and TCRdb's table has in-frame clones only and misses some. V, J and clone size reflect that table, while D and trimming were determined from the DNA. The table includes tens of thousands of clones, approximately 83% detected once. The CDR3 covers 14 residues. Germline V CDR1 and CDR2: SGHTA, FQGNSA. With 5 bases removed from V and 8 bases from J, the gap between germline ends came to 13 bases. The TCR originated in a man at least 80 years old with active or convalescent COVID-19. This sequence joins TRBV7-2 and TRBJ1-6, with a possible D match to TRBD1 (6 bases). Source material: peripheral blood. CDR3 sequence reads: CASSPGTLYSPLHF. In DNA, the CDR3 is TGTGCCAGCAGCCCCGGGACACTTTATTCACCCCTCCACTTT.